This TCR beta chain originates from a study of T cell responses to AZD1222 COVID-19 vaccine. CDR1 is SGHTS, CDR2 YDEGEE, per germline. V was cut by 0 bases and J by 0 bases, with 10 bases left in between. This CDR3 has 15 residues. TCRdb's table, derived via immunoSEQ multiplex PCR, lists solely in-frame clones and lacks some. The table records 170,000 or so clones, 90% of them present only once. The genes are TRBV5-8 and TRBJ2-7, with a tentative D call TRBD1 (5 bases). The source of this sequence is an adult in good health. The sequencing here drew on peripheral blood, taken on day 0 of AZD1222 vaccination. Here the CDR3 DNA reads TGTGCCAGCAGCTTGGTAGCAGGGAACTCCTACGAGCAGTACTTC. This encodes CASSLVAGNSYEQYF.